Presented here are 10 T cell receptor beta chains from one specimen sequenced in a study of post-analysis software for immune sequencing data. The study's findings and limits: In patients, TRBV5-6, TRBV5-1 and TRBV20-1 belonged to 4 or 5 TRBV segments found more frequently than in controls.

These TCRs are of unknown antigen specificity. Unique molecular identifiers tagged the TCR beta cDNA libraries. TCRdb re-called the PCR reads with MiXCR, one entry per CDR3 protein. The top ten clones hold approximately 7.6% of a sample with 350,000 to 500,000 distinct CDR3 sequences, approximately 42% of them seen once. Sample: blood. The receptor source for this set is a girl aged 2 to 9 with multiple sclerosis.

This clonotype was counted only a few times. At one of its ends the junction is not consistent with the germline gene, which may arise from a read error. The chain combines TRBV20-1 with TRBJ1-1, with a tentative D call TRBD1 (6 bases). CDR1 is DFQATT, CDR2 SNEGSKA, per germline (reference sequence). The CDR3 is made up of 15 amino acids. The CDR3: CSAREMFRGDTEAFF. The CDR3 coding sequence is TGCAGTGCTAGAGAGATGTTCCGGGGGGACACTGAGGCTTTCTTT.

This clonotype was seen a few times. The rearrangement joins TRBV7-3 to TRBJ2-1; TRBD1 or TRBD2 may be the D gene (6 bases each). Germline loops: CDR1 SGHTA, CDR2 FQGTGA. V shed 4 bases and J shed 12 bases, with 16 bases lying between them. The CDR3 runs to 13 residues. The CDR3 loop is CASSYTFRGGQFF. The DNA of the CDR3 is TGTGCCAGCAGCTATACTTTCAGGGGAGGGCAGTTCTTC.

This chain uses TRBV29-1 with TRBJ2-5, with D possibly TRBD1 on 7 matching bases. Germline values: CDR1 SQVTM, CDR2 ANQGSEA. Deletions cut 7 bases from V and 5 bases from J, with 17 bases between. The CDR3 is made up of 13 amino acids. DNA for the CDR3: TGCAGCGGGGGGGACAGCCCAAGGGAGACCCAGTACTTC. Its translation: CSGGDSPRETQYF.

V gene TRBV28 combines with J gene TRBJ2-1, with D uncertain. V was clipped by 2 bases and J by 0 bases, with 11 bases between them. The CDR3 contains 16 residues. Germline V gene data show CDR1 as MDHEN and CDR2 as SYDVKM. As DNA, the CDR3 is TGTGCCAGCAGTTTACGAGGAACTGGCTCCTACAATGAGCAGTTCTTC. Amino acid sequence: CASSLRGTGSYNEQFF.

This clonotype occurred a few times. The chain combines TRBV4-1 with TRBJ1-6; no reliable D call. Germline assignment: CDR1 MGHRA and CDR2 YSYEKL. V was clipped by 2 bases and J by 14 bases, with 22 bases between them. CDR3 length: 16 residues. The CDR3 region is CASSQTLGLEGLALHF. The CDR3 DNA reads TGCGCCAGCAGCCAAACTTTAGGGTTGGAGGGTCTCGCCCTCCACTTT.

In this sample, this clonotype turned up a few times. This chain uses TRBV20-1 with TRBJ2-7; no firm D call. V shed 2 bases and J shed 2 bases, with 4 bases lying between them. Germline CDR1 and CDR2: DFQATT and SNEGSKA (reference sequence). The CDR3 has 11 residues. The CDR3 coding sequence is TGCAGTGCTAGAAGGGCCTACGAGCAGTACTTC. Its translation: CSARRAYEQYF.

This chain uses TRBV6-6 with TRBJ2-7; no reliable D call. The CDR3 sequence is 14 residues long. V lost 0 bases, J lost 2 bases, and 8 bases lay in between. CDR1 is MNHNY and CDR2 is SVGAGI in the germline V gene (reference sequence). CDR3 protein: CASSYSRQTYEQYF. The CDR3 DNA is TGTGCCAGCAGTTACTCGAGGCAGACCTACGAGCAGTACTTC.

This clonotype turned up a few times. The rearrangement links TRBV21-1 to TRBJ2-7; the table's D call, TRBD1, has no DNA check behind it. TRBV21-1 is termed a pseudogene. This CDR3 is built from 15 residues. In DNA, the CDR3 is TGTGCCAGCAGCAAAGTGGAGGGGGGGACCTACGAGCAGTACTTC. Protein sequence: CASSKVEGGTYEQYF.

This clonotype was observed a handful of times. CDR3 amino acids: CASSQVGQGQHTF. The CDR3 DNA reads as TGCGCCAGCAGCCAAGTCGGGCAGGGACAGCACACCTTC. The chain joins TRBV4-1 to TRBJ1-2; 7 bases are shared with TRBD1. There are 13 residues in the CDR3. CDR1 and CDR2 from the germline V gene are MGHRA and YSYEKL. The ends lost 1 base at V and 12 bases at J; junction bases unmatched: 8.

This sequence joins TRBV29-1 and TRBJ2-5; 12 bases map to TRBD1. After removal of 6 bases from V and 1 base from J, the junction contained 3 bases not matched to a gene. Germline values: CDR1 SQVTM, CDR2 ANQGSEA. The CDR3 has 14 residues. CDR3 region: CSVGTGGGQETQYF. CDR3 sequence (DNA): TGCAGCGTCGGGACAGGGGGCGGCCAAGAGACCCAGTACTTC.